This T cell receptor beta chain was obtained from a study of cytomegalovirus exposure and HLA in healthy donors. Study-level results: In an earlier analysis, productive rearrangement rates for most beta V segments clustered near 90% or 30%. Cytomegalovirus association was assigned to around 150 TCR beta chains. What was likely a sequencing artifact was a cluster of highly shared sequence variants. Later analysis showed TCR association rates varying by HLA locus, highest for DRB1 and lowest for HLA-C.

The germline V and J ends were trimmed by 6 bases and 14 bases, with 23 bases remaining between them. The germline V gene encodes CDR1 LNHDA and CDR2 SQIVND (reference sequence). The CDR3 consists of 14 residues. PCR amplification relied on 60 Vbeta primers (plus 13 Jbeta primers). Profiling relied on immunoSEQ multiplex PCR, and the TCRdb table lists in-frame clones only, not all of them. This table holds 100,000 to 150,000 clones, over 75% found once. Points on this clone: The antigen remains undetermined.

This receptor was obtained from a young man in good health and CMV-seropositive. The chain couples TRBV19 to TRBJ2-1; D might be TRBD2 (5 bases). Sample: PBMCs. DNA for the CDR3: TGTGCCAGTAGCCCTTCGGGGAAGGATCCCGGGGAGTTCTTC. This gives the protein CASSPSGKDPGEFF.